There are a few counts of the clone carrying this TCR beta chain. As yet, its antigen is unknown. The data originate from a study of beta chain features in type 1 diabetes. Whole-study findings and limits: Whether HLA type influences TCRB rearrangement remained unresolved here. TCRB CDR3s were moderately but significantly shorter in Type 1 diabetes patients in all four CD4+ subsets.

The authors reverse transcribed all of the isolated RNA, so sequencing captured expressed TCRB transcripts. Data came from immunoSEQ multiplex PCR; TCRdb stores just in-frame clones and leaves some out. Here the sample spans about 150,000 clones, around 10% being singletons. V was cut by 0 bases and J by 8 bases, with 8 bases left in between. CDR3 length equals 13 residues. Germline V gene data show CDR1 as SGHRS and CDR2 as YFSETQ. The sequence was collected from a man under 40 with type 1 diabetes. The chain combines TRBV5-1 with TRBJ1-4; no reliable D call. Source material: central memory CD4+ T cells from blood. The CDR3 region is CASSLGRSEKLFF. The CDR3 region has the DNA TGCGCCAGCAGCTTGGGCCGGAGCGAAAAACTGTTTTTT. Looking up the rest from reference TRBV5-1 and TRBJ1-4 gives the full variable domain: KAGVTQTPRYLIKTRGQQVTLSCSPISGHRSVSWYQQTPGQGLQFLFEYFSETQRNKGNFPGRFSGRQFSNSRSEMNVSTLELGDSALYLCASSLGRSEKLFFGSGTQLSVL.